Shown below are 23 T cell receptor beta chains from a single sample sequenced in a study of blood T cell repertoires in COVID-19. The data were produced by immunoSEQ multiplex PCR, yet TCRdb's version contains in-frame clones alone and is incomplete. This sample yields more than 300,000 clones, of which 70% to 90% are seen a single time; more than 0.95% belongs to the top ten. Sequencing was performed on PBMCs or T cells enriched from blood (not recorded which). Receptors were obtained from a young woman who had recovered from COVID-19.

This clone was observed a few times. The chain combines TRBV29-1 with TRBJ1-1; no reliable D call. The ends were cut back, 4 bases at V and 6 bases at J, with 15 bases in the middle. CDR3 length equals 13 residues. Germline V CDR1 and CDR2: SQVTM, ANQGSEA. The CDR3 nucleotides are TGCAGCGTTGCTGAGGGTGGAAGCGCTGAAGCTTTCTTT. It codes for CSVAEGGSAEAFF.

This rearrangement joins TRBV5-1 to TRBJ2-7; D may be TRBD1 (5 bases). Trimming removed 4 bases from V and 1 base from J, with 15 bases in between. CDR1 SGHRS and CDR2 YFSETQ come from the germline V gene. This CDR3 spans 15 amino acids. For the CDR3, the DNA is TGCGCCAGCAGCCTGGGCCGGACATCGTCCTACGAGCAGTACTTC. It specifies CASSLGRTSSYEQYF.

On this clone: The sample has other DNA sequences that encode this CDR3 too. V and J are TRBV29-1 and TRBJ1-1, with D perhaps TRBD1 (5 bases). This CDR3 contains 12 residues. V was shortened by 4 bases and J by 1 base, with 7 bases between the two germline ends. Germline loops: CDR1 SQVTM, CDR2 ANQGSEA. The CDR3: CSVGQGNTEAFF. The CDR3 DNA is TGCAGCGTTGGGCAGGGGAACACTGAAGCTTTCTTT.

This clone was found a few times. The CDR3 region has the DNA TGCGCCAGCAGCCCTGGACAGGGAGTGAGGAATGGCTACACCTTC. Translated, it gives CASSPGQGVRNGYTF. This chain connects TRBV5-1 to TRBJ1-2, with 8 bases aligning to TRBD1. This CDR3 contains 15 residues. V lost 4 bases, J lost 6 bases, and 11 bases stayed unmatched. CDR1 and CDR2 (germline): SGHRS, YFSETQ.

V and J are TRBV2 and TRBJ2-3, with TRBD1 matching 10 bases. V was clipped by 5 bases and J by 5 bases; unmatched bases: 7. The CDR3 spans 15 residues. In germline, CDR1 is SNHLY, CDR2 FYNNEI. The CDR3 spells CASSQGTGEIDTQYF. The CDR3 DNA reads TGTGCCAGCAGTCAGGGGACAGGGGAGATAGATACGCAGTATTTT.

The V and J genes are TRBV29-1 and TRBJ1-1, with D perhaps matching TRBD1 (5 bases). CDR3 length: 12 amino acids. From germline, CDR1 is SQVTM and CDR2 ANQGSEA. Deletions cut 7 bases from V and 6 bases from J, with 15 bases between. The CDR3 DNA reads TGCAGCGCCCCGGGGGGGTCGGCTGAAGCTTTCTTT. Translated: CSAPGGSAEAFF.

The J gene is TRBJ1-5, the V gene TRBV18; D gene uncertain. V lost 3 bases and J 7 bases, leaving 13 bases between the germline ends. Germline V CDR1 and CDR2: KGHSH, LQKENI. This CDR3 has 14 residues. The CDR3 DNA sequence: TGTGCCAGCTCACCGGGCCACCCGGGGCAGCCCCAGCATTTT. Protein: CASSPGHPGQPQHF.

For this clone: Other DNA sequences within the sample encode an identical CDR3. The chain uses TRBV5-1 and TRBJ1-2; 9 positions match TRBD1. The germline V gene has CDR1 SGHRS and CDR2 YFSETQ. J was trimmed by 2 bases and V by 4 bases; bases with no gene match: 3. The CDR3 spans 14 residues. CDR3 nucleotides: TGCGCCAGCAGCCCAGGGACAGGGAACTATGGCTACACCTTC. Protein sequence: CASSPGTGNYGYTF. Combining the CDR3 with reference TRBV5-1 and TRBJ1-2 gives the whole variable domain KAGVTQTPRYLIKTRGQQVTLSCSPISGHRSVSWYQQTPGQGLQFLFEYFSETQRNKGNFPGRFSGRQFSNSRSEMNVSTLELGDSALYLCASSPGTGNYGYTFGSGTRLTVV.

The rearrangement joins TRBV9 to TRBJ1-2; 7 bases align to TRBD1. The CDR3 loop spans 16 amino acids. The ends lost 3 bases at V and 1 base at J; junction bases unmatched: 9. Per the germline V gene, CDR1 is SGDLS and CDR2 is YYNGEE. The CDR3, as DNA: TGTGCCAGCAGCGCTAGGGACAGTTCCCGTAACTATGGCTACACCTTC. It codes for CASSARDSSRNYGYTF.

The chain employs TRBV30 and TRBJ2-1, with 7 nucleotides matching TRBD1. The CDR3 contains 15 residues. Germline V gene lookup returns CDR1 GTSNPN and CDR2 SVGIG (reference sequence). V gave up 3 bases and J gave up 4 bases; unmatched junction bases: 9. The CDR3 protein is CAWRARDRDYNEQFF. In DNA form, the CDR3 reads TGTGCCTGGAGAGCCCGGGACAGAGATTACAATGAGCAGTTCTTC.

DNA for the CDR3: TGCGCCAGCAGCTCAGGGACAGGGTTAATCAATGAGCAGTTCTTC. It is translated as CASSSGTGLINEQFF. The chain carries TRBV5-1 and TRBJ2-1, with 9 bases lining up with TRBD1. CDR1 and CDR2 (germline): SGHRS, YFSETQ. The V and J ends lost 3 bases and 6 bases, in that order; junction bases with no gene match: 7. This CDR3 is 15 amino acids long.

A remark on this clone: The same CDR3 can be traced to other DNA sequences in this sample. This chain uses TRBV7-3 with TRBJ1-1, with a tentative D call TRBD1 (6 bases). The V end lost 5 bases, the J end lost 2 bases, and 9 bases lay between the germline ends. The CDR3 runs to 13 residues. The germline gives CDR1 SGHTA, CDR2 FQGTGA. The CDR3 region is CASSPQGNTEAFF. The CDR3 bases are TGTGCCAGCAGCCCACAGGGCAACACTGAAGCTTTCTTT.

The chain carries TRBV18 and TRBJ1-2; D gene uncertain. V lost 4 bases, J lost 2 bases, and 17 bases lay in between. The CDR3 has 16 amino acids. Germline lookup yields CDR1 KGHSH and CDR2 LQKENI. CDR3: CASSLQKAQLNYGYTF. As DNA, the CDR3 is TGTGCCAGCTCACTGCAAAAGGCACAGCTCAACTATGGCTACACCTTC.

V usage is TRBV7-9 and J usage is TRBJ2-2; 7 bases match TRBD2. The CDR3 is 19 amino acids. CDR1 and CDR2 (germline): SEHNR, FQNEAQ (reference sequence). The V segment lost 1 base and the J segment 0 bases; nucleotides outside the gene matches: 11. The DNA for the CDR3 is TGTGCCAGCAGCTTAGAGCGGAATAGCGGGCCCGCGAACACCGGGGAGCTGTTTTTT. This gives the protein CASSLERNSGPANTGELFF.

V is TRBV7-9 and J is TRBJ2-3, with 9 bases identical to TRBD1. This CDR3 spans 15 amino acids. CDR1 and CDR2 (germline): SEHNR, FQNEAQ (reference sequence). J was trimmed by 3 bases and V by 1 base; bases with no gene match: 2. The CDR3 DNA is TGTGCCAGCAGCTTAGGACAGGGGGTAACAGATACGCAGTATTTT. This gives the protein CASSLGQGVTDTQYF.

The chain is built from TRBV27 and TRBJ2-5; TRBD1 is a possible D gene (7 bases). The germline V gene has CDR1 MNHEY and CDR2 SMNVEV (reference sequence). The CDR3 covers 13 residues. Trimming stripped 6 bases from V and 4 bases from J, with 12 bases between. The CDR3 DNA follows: TGTGCCAGCAGCCGACAGGGAGGAGAGACCCAGTACTTC. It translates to CASSRQGGETQYF.

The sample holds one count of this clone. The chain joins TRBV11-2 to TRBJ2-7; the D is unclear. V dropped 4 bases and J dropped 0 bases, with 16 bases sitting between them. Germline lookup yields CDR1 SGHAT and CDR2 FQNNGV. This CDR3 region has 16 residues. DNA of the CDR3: TGTGCCAGCAGCTCGCCCGCCAGGTCAAGCTCCTACGAGCAGTACTTC. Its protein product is CASSSPARSSSYEQYF.

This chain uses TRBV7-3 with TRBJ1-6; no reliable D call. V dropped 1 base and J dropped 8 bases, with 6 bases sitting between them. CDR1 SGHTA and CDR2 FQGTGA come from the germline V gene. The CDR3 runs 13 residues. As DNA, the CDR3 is TGTGCCAGCAGCTTAATATCTGATTCACCCCTCCACTTT. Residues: CASSLISDSPLHF.

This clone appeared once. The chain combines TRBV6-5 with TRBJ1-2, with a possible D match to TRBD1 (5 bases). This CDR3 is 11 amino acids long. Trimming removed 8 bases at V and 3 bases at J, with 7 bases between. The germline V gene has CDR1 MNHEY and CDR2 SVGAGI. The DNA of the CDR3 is TGTGCCAGCCAAGGGGACTATGGCTACACCTTC. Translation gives CASQGDYGYTF.

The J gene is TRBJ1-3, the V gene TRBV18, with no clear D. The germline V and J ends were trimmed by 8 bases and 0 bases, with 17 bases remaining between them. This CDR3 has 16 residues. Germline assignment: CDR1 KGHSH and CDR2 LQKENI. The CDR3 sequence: CASADISLASGNTIYF. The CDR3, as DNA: TGTGCCAGCGCCGATATCTCACTCGCCTCTGGAAACACCATATATTTT. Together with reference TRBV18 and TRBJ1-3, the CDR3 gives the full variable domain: NAGVMQNPRHLVRRRGQEARLRCSPMKGHSHVYWYRQLPEEGLKFMVYLQKENIIDESGMPKERFSAEFPKEGPSILRIQQVVRGDSAAYFCASADISLASGNTIYFGEGSWLTVV.

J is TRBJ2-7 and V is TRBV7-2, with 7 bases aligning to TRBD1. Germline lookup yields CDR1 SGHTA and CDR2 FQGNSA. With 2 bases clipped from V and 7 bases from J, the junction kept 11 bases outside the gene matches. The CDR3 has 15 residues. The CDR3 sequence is CASSLTGTDALEQYF. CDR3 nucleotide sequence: TGTGCCAGCAGCTTAACCGGGACAGATGCCTTGGAGCAGTACTTC.

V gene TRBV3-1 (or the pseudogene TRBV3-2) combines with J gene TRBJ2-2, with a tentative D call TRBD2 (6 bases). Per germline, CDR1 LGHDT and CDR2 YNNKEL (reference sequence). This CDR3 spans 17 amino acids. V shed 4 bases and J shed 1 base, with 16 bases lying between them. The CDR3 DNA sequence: TGTGCCAGCAGCCGGGGGGACGAAGGACAGAACACCGGGGAGCTGTTTTTT. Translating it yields CASSRGDEGQNTGELFF.

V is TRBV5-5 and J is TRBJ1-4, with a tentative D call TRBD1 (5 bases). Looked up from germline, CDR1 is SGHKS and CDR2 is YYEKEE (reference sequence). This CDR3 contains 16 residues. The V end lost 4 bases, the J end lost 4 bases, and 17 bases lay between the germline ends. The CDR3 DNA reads TGTGCCAGCAGCCCTTACTCAGGGCTCAATAATGAAAAACTGTTTTTT. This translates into CASSPYSGLNNEKLFF.